This TCR beta chain was documented in a study of tumor and adjacent non-tumor tissue in lung cancer. General observations from the study: Normal lung showed higher cumulative top 100 clone frequency than tumor.

On this clonotype: Its specificity is not known. The junction shows a germline mismatch at one end, possibly a read error.

A modified ARM-PCR protocol with three rounds of nested PCR amplified TCRbeta. TCRdb fed the multiplex PCR reads into MiXCR, producing one record per CDR3 protein. Among 40,000 to 60,000 distinct CDR3 sequences listed, around 59% were seen once. RNA was extracted from bulk tissue without any cell sorting. Distant lung tissue was collected more than 3 cm away from the tumor edge. The origin of this receptor is an older woman with non-small cell lung cancer. Sequenced sample: distant non-tumor lung tissue.

This chain's CDR3 is CASSLGGPGVTGYTF. Written as DNA, the CDR3 is TGTGCTAGCAGCTTGGGGGGGCCAGGGGTTACTGGCTACACCTTC. The V gene is TRBV5-4, the J gene TRBJ1-2; D possibly corresponds to TRBD1 (6 bases). Looked up from germline, CDR1 is SGHNT and CDR2 is YYREEE (reference sequence). CDR3 length: 15 amino acids.